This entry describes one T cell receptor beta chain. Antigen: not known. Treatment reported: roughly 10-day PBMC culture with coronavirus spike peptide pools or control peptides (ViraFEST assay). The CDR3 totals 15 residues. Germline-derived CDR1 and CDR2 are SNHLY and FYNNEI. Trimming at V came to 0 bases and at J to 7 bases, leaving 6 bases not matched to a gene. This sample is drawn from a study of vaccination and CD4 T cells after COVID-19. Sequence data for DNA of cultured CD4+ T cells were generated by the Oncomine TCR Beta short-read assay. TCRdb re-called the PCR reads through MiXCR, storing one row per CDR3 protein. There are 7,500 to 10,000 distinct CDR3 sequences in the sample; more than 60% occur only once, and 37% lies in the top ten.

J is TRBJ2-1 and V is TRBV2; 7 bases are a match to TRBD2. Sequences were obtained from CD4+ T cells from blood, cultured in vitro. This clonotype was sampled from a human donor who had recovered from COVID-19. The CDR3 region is CASSEAPGGGNEQFF. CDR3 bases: TGTGCCAGCAGTGAAGCCCCGGGGGGAGGAAATGAGCAGTTCTTC.